These 21 T cell receptor beta chains were sequenced from one sample in a study of CD8+CD57+ T cells in acquired aplastic anemia. Genomic DNA, serving as template, underwent TCR beta VDJ and CDR3 profiling. One entry per CDR3 protein, called by TCRdb with MiXCR from the reads. The sample lists some 200,000 distinct CDR3 sequences; more than 45% were seen once. Patients picked for sequencing had shown CD8+CD57+ cell expansion detected by flow cytometry. Sequenced material: sorted CD4+, CD8+, or CD8+CD57+ T cells (not recorded which) from PBMCs. These receptors were obtained from a human donor with aplastic anemia.

This clonotype was recorded at least ten times. This sequence joins TRBV6-1 and TRBJ2-7, with TRBD2 as a possible D gene (5 bases). V was shortened by 5 bases and J by 3 bases, with 20 bases between the two germline ends. CDR3 length: 16 residues. Germline values: CDR1 MNHNS, CDR2 SASEGT. CDR3 in amino acids: CASSRPGGGGLYEQYF. In DNA form, the CDR3 reads TGTGCCAGCAGTCGCCCAGGAGGTGGCGGTCTCTACGAGCAGTACTTC.

V gene TRBV7-8 combines with J gene TRBJ2-1; perhaps D is TRBD1 or TRBD2 (5 bases each). Germline CDR1 reads SGHVS; CDR2 reads FQNEAQ. The CDR3 contains 15 residues. V gave up 4 bases and J gave up 7 bases, with 17 bases separating them. CDR3 DNA sequence: TGTGCCAGCAGCTACGAAGGGACCGCCAGGAATGAGCAGTTCTTC. Amino acids: CASSYEGTARNEQFF.

The chain employs TRBV11-1 and TRBJ2-1; 8 bases fit TRBD2. Trimming removed 6 bases from V and 3 bases from J; junction bases left unmatched: 4. CDR1 SGHAT and CDR2 FQDESV come from the germline V gene (reference sequence). The CDR3 loop spans 14 amino acids. The CDR3 region has the DNA TGTGCCAGCAGATTTAGCGGGAACTACAATGAGCAGTTCTTC. Its translation: CASRFSGNYNEQFF.

The chain combines TRBV20-1 with TRBJ2-7, with TRBD1 matching 8 bases. J gave up 4 bases and V 3 bases, and 11 bases lay outside the gene matches. CDR3 length equals 15 residues. The V gene's germline CDR1 is DFQATT and CDR2 SNEGSKA (reference sequence). In DNA, the CDR3 is TGCAGTGCTAGTGCCCAGGGGGCAAAACCTTACGAGCAGTACTTC. Translation gives CSASAQGAKPYEQYF.

The chain links TRBV20-1 to TRBJ1-1; a possible D gene is TRBD1 (5 bases). This CDR3 region has 12 residues. Trimming left V 7 bases short and J 1 base short, with 10 bases between. The germline V gene has CDR1 DFQATT and CDR2 SNEGSKA (reference sequence). Written as DNA, the CDR3 is TGCAGTGTAACAAGGGGGAACACTGAAGCTTTCTTT. Amino acid sequence: CSVTRGNTEAFF.

The table lists this clonotype with many counts. V usage is TRBV5-1 and J usage is TRBJ1-1; D may be TRBD1 (5 bases). Germline V gene lookup returns CDR1 SGHRS and CDR2 YFSETQ. V was shortened by 3 bases and J by 1 base, with 13 bases between the two germline ends. CDR3 length equals 15 residues. For the CDR3, the DNA is TGCGCCAGCAGCTCGGACAAACGAGAGAACACTGAAGCTTTCTTT. It is translated as CASSSDKRENTEAFF.

This clonotype was picked up a small number of times. The chain couples TRBV27 to TRBJ2-2; D unresolved. The germline V gene has CDR1 MNHEY and CDR2 SMNVEV (reference sequence). The CDR3 spans 15 residues. The V end was cut by 7 bases, the J end by 8 bases, with 20 bases between. The CDR3 coding sequence is TGTGCCAGCAACAAGGCTCCTCCCGAGCTAGGGGAGCTGTTTTTT. Protein: CASNKAPPELGELFF.

This clonotype has just a few counts. The J gene is TRBJ2-3, the V gene TRBV7-3; TRBD2 might be the D (5 bases). CDR3 length: 18 amino acids. V dropped 1 base and J dropped 0 bases, with 17 bases sitting between them. The germline CDR1 and CDR2 sequences are SGHTA and FQGTGA. The CDR3 coding sequence is TGTGCCAGCAGCTTAAGGTTTCGTGCGGGCATGAGCACAGATACGCAGTATTTT. Its protein is CASSLRFRAGMSTDTQYF.

This clonotype was picked up many times. The rearrangement joins TRBV7-9 to TRBJ1-1; no definite D call. Germline-derived CDR1 and CDR2 are SEHNR and FQNEAQ (reference sequence). V lost 1 base to trimming and J lost 5 bases, with 11 bases between them. The CDR3 loop spans 14 amino acids. The chain's CDR3 is CASSLVLTGTEAFF. DNA of the CDR3: TGTGCCAGCAGCTTAGTCTTGACGGGGACTGAAGCTTTCTTT.

The V call is TRBV29-1, the J call TRBJ2-7; 10 bases align to TRBD2. Germline loops: CDR1 SQVTM, CDR2 ANQGSEA. The trim removed 3 bases at V and 2 bases at J, leaving 7 bases unmatched. CDR3 length: 15 residues. In DNA form, the CDR3 reads TGCAGCGTTGAGTTTGTAGCGGGAGGACCCTACGAGCAGTACTTC. Its protein product is CSVEFVAGGPYEQYF.

This rearrangement joins TRBV10-1 to TRBJ2-2, with D perhaps matching TRBD1 (5 bases). The V gene lost 6 bases and the J gene lost 7 bases, with 15 bases spanning the gap. CDR1 and CDR2 (germline): WNHNN, SYGVQD (reference sequence). The CDR3 totals 14 residues. The CDR3 region has the DNA TGCGCCAGCAGAAAGACAGTGGCCGACGGGGAGCTGTTTTTT. It specifies CASRKTVADGELFF.

V is TRBV19 and J is TRBJ2-2; D ambiguous. Deletions cut 3 bases from V and 7 bases from J, with 3 bases between. The CDR3 runs 11 residues. Per germline, CDR1 LNHDA and CDR2 SQIVND (reference sequence). The CDR3, as DNA: TGTGCCAGTAGTATGAACGGGGAGCTGTTTTTT. Its translation is CASSMNGELFF.

About this clonotype itself: This may be a read error, as it is one base from a much larger clone. For the CDR3, the DNA is TGCAGTGCTAGAGAGGTGCCGGGGGCGGGCAATCGGCCCCAGCATTTT. Protein sequence: CSAREVPGAGNRPQHF. V and J are TRBV20-1 and TRBJ1-5; weak D call: TRBD1 (6 bases). CDR3 length equals 16 residues. Germline V lookup: CDR1 DFQATT, CDR2 SNEGSKA (reference sequence).

V usage is TRBV7-8 and J usage is TRBJ2-3; D unresolved. Trimming left V 1 base short and J 7 bases short, with 12 bases between. This CDR3 has 14 residues. Germline V lookup: CDR1 SGHVS, CDR2 FQNEAQ. The CDR3 DNA sequence: TGTGCCAGCAGCTTAGGCACAGCCGAGAATACGCAGTATTTT. This codes for CASSLGTAENTQYF.

The chain uses TRBV3-1 and TRBJ1-5; 8 positions agree with TRBD1. This CDR3 is built from 15 residues. Germline loops: CDR1 LGHDT, CDR2 YNNKEL (reference sequence). Trimming took 1 base from V and 7 from J; bases not matched to a gene: 6. The CDR3 DNA sequence: TGTGCCAGCAGCCAAGGGTCAGGGGGCCGGCAGCCCCAGCATTTT. Translation gives CASSQGSGGRQPQHF. The full variable domain, with the rest looked up from reference TRBV3-1 and TRBJ1-5, is DTAVSQTPKYLVTQMGNDKSIKCEQNLGHDTMYWYKQDSKKFLKIMFSYNNKELIINETVPNRFSPKSPDKAHLNLHINSLELGDSAVYFCASSQGSGGRQPQHFGDGTRLSIL.

Concerning this clonotype: A much larger clone sits a single nucleotide away, making a read error possible. This chain connects TRBV5-1 to TRBJ2-3, with TRBD2 matching over 7 bases. The V segment lost 3 bases and the J segment 3 bases; nucleotides outside the gene matches: 10. The germline V gene has CDR1 SGHRS and CDR2 YFSETQ. The CDR3 contains 16 residues. The CDR3 nucleotides are TGCGCCAGCAGCTCTGGGATGCGGGGGAAGACAGATACGCAGTATTTT. Protein sequence: CASSSGMRGKTDTQYF.

In DNA, the CDR3 is TGCAGCGTCTCGAGGGGTTTAGGAGATACGCAGTATTTT. It specifies CSVSRGLGDTQYF. The J gene is TRBJ2-3, the V gene TRBV29-1, with D perhaps matching TRBD1 or TRBD2 (5 bases each). The CDR3 is 13 residues long. Trimming removed 6 bases at V and 5 bases at J, with 15 bases between. The germline V gene encodes CDR1 SQVTM and CDR2 ANQGSEA.

This clonotype was found many times. The chain combines TRBV24-1 with TRBJ2-2; D gene unclear. This CDR3 has 16 residues. Deletions cut 3 bases from V and 5 bases from J, with 15 bases between. Germline CDR1 is KGHDR and CDR2 is SFDVKD. CDR3: CATSDPKRFETGELFF. CDR3 nucleotides: TGTGCCACCAGTGATCCAAAACGGTTTGAAACCGGGGAGCTGTTTTTT.

This clonotype came up many times. The chain employs TRBV5-1 and TRBJ1-1; 8 bases are a match to TRBD1. The CDR3 spans 14 residues. The germline gives CDR1 SGHRS, CDR2 YFSETQ. The junction had 10 bases not matched to a gene; V was cut back by 4 bases and J by 8 bases. DNA of the CDR3: TGCGCCAGCAGCCAGGGGGCGCAGGGCGGGGAAGCTTTCTTT. It codes for CASSQGAQGGEAFF.

This clonotype was found a few times. The rearrangement joins TRBV6-1 to TRBJ1-5; D gene ambiguous. The CDR3 extends over 14 amino acids. Germline values: CDR1 MNHNS, CDR2 SASEGT. V lost 6 bases to trimming and J lost 8 bases, with 17 bases between them. The CDR3, as DNA: TGTGCCAGCAGCCCCCGGGTTTCTGACGAGCCCCAGCATTTT. Its translation is CASSPRVSDEPQHF.

DNA of the CDR3: TGTGCCAGCAGCGTCAGACTGCACACAGATACGCAGTATTTT. It encodes CASSVRLHTDTQYF. The gene calls are TRBV25-1 and TRBJ2-3; D gene unclear. There are 14 residues in the CDR3. V lost 6 bases, J lost 2 bases, and 12 bases lay in between. Germline lookup yields CDR1 MGHDK and CDR2 SYGVNS.